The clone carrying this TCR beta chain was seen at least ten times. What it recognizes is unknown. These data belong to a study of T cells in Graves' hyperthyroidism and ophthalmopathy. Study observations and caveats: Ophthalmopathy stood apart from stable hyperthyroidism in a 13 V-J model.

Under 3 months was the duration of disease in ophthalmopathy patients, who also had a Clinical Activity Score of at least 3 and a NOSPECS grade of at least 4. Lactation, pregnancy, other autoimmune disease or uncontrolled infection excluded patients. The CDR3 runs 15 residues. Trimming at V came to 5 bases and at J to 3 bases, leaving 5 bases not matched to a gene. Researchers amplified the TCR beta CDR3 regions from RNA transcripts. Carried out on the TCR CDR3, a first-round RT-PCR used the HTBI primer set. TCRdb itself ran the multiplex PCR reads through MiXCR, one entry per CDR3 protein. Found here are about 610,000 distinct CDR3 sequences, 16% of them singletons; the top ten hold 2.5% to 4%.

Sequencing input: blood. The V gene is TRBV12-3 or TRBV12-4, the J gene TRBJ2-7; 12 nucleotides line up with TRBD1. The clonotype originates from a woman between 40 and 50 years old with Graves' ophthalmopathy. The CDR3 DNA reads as TGTGCCAGCAGTGCCGGGACAGGGGGCATCTACGAGCAGTACTTC. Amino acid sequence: CASSAGTGGIYEQYF.